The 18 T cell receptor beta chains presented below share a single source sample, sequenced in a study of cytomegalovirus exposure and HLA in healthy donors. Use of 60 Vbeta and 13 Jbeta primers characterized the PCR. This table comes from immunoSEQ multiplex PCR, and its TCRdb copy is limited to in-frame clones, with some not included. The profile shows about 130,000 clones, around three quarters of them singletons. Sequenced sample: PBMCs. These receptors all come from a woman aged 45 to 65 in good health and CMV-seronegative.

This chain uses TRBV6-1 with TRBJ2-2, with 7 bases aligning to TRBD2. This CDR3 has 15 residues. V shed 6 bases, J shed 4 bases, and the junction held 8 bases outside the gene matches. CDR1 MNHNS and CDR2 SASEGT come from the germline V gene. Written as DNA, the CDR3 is TGTGCCAGCAGCGAGGGAGGGGCTGGCACCGGGGAGCTGTTTTTT. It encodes CASSEGGAGTGELFF.

CDR3 in DNA: TGTGCCAGCAGTTACACGGGGGGGCACGGCACTGAAGCTTTCTTT. This codes for CASSYTGGHGTEAFF. The chain has TRBV6-5 and TRBJ1-1; TRBD1 is a possible D gene (6 bases). This CDR3 comprises 15 residues. CDR1 and CDR2 (germline): MNHEY, SVGAGI. V dropped 2 bases and J dropped 4 bases, with 14 bases sitting between them.

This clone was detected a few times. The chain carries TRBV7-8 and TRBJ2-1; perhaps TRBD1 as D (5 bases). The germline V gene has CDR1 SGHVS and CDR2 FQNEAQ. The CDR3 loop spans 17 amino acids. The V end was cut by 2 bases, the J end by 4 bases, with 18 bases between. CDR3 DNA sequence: TGTGCCAGCAGCTTAAGTGGTTTCAGGGCCAGGTACAATGAGCAGTTCTTC. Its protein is CASSLSGFRARYNEQFF.

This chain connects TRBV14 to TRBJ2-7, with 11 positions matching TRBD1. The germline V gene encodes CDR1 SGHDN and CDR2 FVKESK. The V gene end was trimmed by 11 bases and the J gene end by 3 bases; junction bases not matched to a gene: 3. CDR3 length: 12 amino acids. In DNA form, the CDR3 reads TGTGCCGGGGGACAGGGGGTCTACGAGCAGTACGTC. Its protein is CAGGQGVYEQYV.

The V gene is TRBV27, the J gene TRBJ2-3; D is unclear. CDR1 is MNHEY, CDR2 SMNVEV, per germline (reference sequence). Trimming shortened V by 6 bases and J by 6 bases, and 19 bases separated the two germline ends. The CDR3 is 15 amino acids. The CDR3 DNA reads TGTGCCAGCAGACTACTTAGTTCCTTGGGTGATACGCAGTATTTT. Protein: CASRLLSSLGDTQYF.

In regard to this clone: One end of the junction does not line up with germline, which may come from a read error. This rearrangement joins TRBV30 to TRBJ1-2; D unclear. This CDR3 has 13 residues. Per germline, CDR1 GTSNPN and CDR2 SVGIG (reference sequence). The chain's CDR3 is CAWTPGSNYGYPF. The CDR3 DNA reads TGTGCCTGGACCCCCGGGAGTAACTATGGCTACCCCTTC.

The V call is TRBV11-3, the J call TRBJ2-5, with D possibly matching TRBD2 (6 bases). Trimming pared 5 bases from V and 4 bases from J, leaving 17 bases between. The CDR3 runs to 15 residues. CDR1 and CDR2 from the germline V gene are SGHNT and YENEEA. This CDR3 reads CASSTPPSVTETQYF. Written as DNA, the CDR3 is TGTGCCAGCAGCACCCCTCCTAGCGTTACAGAGACCCAGTACTTC.

CDR3 loop: CASSPTGDTQYF. The CDR3 nucleotides are TGTGCCAGTAGTCCGACAGGGGATACGCAGTATTTT. J is TRBJ2-3 and V is TRBV19; 7 bases map to TRBD1. Trimming at V came to 5 bases and at J to 6 bases, leaving 2 bases not matched to a gene. The CDR3 has 12 residues. Germline loops: CDR1 LNHDA, CDR2 SQIVND (reference sequence).

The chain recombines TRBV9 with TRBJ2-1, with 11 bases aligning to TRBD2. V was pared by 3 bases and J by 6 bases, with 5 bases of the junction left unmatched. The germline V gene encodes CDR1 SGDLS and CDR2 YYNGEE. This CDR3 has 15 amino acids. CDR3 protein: CASSAAGTSGNEQFF. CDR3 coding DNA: TGTGCCAGCAGCGCCGCCGGGACTAGCGGCAATGAGCAGTTCTTC.

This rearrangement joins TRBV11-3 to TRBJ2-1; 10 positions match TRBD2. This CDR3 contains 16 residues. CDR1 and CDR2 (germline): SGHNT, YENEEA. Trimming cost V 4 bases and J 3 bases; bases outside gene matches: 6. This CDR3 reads CASSSGGLAVYNEQFF. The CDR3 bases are TGTGCCAGCAGCTCGGGCGGACTAGCGGTCTACAATGAGCAGTTCTTC.

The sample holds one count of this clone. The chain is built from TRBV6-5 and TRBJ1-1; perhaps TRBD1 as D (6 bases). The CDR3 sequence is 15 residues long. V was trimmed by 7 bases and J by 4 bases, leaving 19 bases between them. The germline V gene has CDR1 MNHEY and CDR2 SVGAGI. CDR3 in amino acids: CASTRGGQGGTEAFF. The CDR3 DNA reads TGTGCCAGCACCCGGGGGGGGCAGGGCGGCACTGAAGCTTTCTTT.

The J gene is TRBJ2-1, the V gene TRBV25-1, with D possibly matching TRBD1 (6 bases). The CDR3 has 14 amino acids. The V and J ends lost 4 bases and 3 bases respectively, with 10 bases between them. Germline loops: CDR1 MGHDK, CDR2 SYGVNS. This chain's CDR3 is CASSVGGDYNEQFF. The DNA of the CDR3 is TGTGCCAGCAGTGTTGGGGGCGACTACAATGAGCAGTTCTTC. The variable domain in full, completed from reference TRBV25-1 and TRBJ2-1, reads EADIYQTPRYLVIGTGKKITLECSQTMGHDKMYWYQQDPGMELHLIHYSYGVNSTEKGDLSSESTVSRIRTEHFPLTLESARPSHTSQYLCASSVGGDYNEQFFGPGTRLTVL.

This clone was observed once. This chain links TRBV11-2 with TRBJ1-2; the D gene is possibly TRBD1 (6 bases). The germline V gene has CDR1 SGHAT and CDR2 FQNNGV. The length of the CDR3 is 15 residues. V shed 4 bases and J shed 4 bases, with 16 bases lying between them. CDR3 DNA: TGTGCCAGCAGCTCCCCCAAGGACAGCATCTATGGCTACACCTTC. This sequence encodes CASSSPKDSIYGYTF.

The CDR3 here is CASSLYSGNTEAFF. The CDR3 nucleotides read TGTGCCAGCAGTTTATACAGCGGGAACACTGAAGCTTTCTTT. This chain links TRBV28 with TRBJ1-1; D is unclear. The length of the CDR3 is 14 residues. Germline assignment: CDR1 MDHEN and CDR2 SYDVKM. V lost 1 base and J 1 base, leaving 7 bases between the germline ends.

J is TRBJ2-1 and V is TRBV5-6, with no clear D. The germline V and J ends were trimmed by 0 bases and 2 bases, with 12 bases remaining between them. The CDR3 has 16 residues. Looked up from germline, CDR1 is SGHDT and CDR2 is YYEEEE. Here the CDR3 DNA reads TGTGCCAGCAGCTTGGCCCTTCCGCCAGCCTACAATGAGCAGTTCTTC. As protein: CASSLALPPAYNEQFF.

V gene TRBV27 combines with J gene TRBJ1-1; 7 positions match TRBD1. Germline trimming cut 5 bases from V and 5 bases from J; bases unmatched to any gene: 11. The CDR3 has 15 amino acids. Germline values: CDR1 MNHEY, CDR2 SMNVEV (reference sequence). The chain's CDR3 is CASSRWDSSDTEAFF. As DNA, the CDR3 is TGTGCCAGCAGTCGCTGGGACAGCTCTGATACTGAAGCTTTCTTT.

CDR3: CASSFGRLAGAEQYF. The CDR3 nucleotides read TGTGCCAGCAGCTTCGGGCGACTAGCGGGGGCCGAGCAGTACTTC. V usage is TRBV5-5 and J usage is TRBJ2-7, with TRBD2 matching 12 bases. Germline V gene data show CDR1 as SGHKS and CDR2 as YYEKEE (reference sequence). The V gene end was trimmed by 2 bases and the J gene end by 6 bases; junction bases not matched to a gene: 6. This CDR3 region has 15 residues.

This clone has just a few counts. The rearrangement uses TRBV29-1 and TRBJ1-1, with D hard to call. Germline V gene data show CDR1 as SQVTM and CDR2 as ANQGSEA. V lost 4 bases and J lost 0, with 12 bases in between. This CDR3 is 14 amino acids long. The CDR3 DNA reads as TGCAGCGTTGTCCCTAGTAGAATGAACACTGAAGCTTTCTTT. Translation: CSVVPSRMNTEAFF. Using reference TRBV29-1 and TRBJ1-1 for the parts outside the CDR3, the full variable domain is SAVISQKPSRDICQRGTSLTIQCQVDSQVTMMFWYRQQPGQSLTLIATANQGSEATYESGFVIDKFPISRPNLTFSTLTVSNMSPEDSSIYLCSVVPSRMNTEAFFGQGTRLTVV.